The clone carrying this T cell receptor (beta chain) occurred a few times. The antigen remains unidentified. These data come from a study of T-cell memory formation after mild COVID-19. Germline V gene data show CDR1 as KGHSH and CDR2 as LQKENI. There are 16 residues in the CDR3. After removal of 4 bases from V and 6 bases from J, the junction contained 10 bases not matched to a gene. Study-level findings and limits: Day 37-peaking second-wave clones had unconfirmed SARS-CoV-2 specificity.

cDNA libraries for TCR alpha and TCR beta, carrying sample barcodes and UMIs, came from 5'RACE with constant-segment primers. TCRdb analysed the 5' RACE reads with MiXCR anew, one entry per CDR3 protein. This sample has over 45,000 distinct CDR3 sequences, with approximately 9% found just once. What was sequenced was PBMCs or a T cell subset sorted from them (not recorded which). The clonotype comes from an adult woman who had mild COVID-19 (a few samples of this study predate the infection). Cell type and time point are not known. V usage is TRBV18 and J usage is TRBJ2-1; 9 bases fit TRBD2. The CDR3 sequence is CASSLSLAGKRNEQFF. The CDR3 coding sequence is TGTGCCAGCTCACTGTCACTAGCGGGCAAACGCAATGAGCAGTTCTTC. Based on the CDR3 plus reference TRBV18 and TRBJ2-1, the full variable domain is NAGVMQNPRHLVRRRGQEARLRCSPMKGHSHVYWYRQLPEEGLKFMVYLQKENIIDESGMPKERFSAEFPKEGPSILRIQQVVRGDSAAYFCASSLSLAGKRNEQFFGPGTRLTVL.